This T cell receptor (beta chain) was captured in a study of blood T cell repertoires in COVID-19 (dated by TCRdb to the early 2020s). Looking at the study overall: Samples covering the acute and convalescent phases of COVID-19 were provided by collaborators in the United States, Italy and Spain. The prospective study material was composed of cDNA or gDNA derived from T cells, B-cell-depleted T cells, or PBMCs. Subjects who had been exposed to COVID-19, were actively infected with it, or had recovered from it provided the deeply sampled blood TCRbeta repertoires that made up the dataset. A freely available public database, intended as a resource for researchers studying the immune response to SARS-CoV-2, is where the repertoires were released. The samples were drawn from the first 160 participants of the ongoing ImmuneRACE study and from some 1,300 subjects provided by 6 global collaborators. A de-identified subject ID, COVID-19 status, age in years and sex were almost always included in the sample metadata. HLA class I and class II types, where available, came from metadata supplied by the sample provider rather than from assay-based typing.

Regarding this clone: What this receptor recognizes is not known. Base qualities are not at hand, and no much larger clone is one base apart.

The collaborating institutions used their own protocols to collect whole blood in K2EDTA tubes. For TCRbeta analysis, collaborators shipped samples as frozen whole blood, isolated PBMCs, or DNA extracted from either of those sample types. The immunoSEQ Assay, a bias-controlled multiplex PCR, was used to amplify TCRbeta CDR3 regions from genomic DNA. Concerning the study's data processing: The number of nucleated cells in each sample was estimated by amplification of reference gene primers within the assay. To quantify the absolute abundance of each unique TCRbeta CDR3 rearrangement, sequence reads were collapsed and filtered. For each sample, productive Simpson clonality was calculated as the square root of Simpson's diversity index over productive rearrangements. TCRdb provides this immuneACCESS table in a form limited to in-frame rearrangements. Some clones are lacking; in checked studies, under half of them reflect an unresolved V gene, and why the rest are absent is not known. The DNA was the basis for D and trimming; V, J and clone size are from that table. The sample has 80,000 to 100,000 clones on record, approximately 86% of them singletons. Of the sample, 9.5% to 13% is held by the ten largest clones.

Results the study describes overall, beyond this receptor: The quantity of clinical and demographic metadata differed by source and by participant and was supplied without curation.

After removal of 6 bases from V and 0 bases from J, the junction retains 4 bases not matched to a gene. For CDR1 and CDR2, the germline V gene (reference sequence) lists LNHDA and SQIVND. Measured from the cysteine to the phenylalanine, the CDR3 is 15 residues long. The only DNA kept is the CDR3, 45 bases in frame from the first base. This sequence uses TRBV19 and TRBJ2-2; 7 bases in the junction line up with TRBD2. The sequence came from a man in his 70s with active or convalescent COVID-19. The sequenced sample was peripheral blood. Here is the DNA: TGTGCCAGTAGGGGAGCGGGGTCGAACACCGGGGAGCTGTTTTTT. Its translation is CASRGAGSNTGELFF. Extended through the reference TRBV19 and TRBJ2-2 proteins, this CDR3 yields the full variable domain: DGGITQSPKYLFRKEGQNVTLSCEQNLNHDAMYWYRQDPGQGLRLIYYSQIVNDFQKGDIAEGYSVSREKKESFPLTVTSAQKNPTAFYLCASRGAGSNTGELFFGEGSRLTVL.